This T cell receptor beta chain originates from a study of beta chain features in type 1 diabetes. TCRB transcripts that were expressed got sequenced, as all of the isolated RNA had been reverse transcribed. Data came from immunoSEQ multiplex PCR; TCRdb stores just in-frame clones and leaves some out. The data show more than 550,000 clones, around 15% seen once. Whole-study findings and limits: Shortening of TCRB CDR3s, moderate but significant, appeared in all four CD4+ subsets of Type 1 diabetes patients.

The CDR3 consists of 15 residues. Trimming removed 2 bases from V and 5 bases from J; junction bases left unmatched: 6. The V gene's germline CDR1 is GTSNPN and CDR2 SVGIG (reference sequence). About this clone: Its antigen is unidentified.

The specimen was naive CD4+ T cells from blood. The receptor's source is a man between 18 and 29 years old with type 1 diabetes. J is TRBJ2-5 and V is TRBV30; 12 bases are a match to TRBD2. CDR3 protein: CAWSPRTSGEETQYF. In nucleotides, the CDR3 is TGTGCCTGGAGTCCGAGGACTAGCGGGGAGGAGACCCAGTACTTC.